The 16 T cell receptor beta chains presented below share a single source sample, sequenced in a study of T cells in Graves' hyperthyroidism and ophthalmopathy. From RNA transcripts, TCR beta CDR3 regions were amplified. HTBI primers drove first-round RT-PCR of the TCR CDR3. TCRdb re-derived calls from the multiplex PCR reads in MiXCR, one entry per CDR3 protein. The sample has about 400,000 distinct CDR3 sequences, 12% to 15% seen once. The specimen was blood. Receptor source: a woman aged 60-75 years with Graves' ophthalmopathy.

This clonotype appeared many times. The chain links TRBV3-1 to TRBJ2-1; D remains unclear. CDR1 and CDR2 from the germline V gene are LGHDT and YNNKEL (reference sequence). The CDR3 runs to 12 residues. V was cut by 0 bases and J by 8 bases, with 5 bases left in between. CDR3 DNA: TGTGCCAGCAGCCAAGATGGGGATGAGCAGTTCTTC. Translation: CASSQDGDEQFF.

The table lists this clonotype with a few counts. The germline gene is not matched at one end of the junction; a read error may be the cause. This chain joins TRBV9 and TRBJ2-1; D is possibly TRBD1 (6 bases). The CDR3 spans 15 residues. Germline CDR1 and CDR2: SGDLS and YYNGEE. In DNA form, the CDR3 reads TGTGCCAGCAGCGCCCTAGGGGGTTTTTACAATGAGCGGTTCTTC. Translating it yields CASSALGGFYNERFF.

The sample holds many counts of this clonotype. The chain employs TRBV20-1 and TRBJ2-5; 7 bases are shared with TRBD2. The CDR3 extends over 13 amino acids. The V and J ends lost 3 bases and 5 bases, in that order; junction bases with no gene match: 6. Germline CDR1 is DFQATT and CDR2 is SNEGSKA (reference sequence). The CDR3 nucleotides are TGCAGTGCTAGTTTCCAGGGAGGGGAGACCCAGTACTTC. Residues: CSASFQGGETQYF.

This clonotype has at least ten counts. CDR3 nucleotide sequence: TGTGCCAGCCAAGGAAACTACGAGCAGTACTTC. Protein: CASQGNYEQYF. The chain uses TRBV6-1 and TRBJ2-7; no reliable D call. The CDR3 has 11 amino acids. In germline, CDR1 is MNHNS, CDR2 SASEGT. Trimming cost V 8 bases and J 3 bases, with 8 bases left between them.

This clonotype was detected many times. J is TRBJ2-7 and V is TRBV28; no reliable D call. CDR1 and CDR2 from the germline V gene are MDHEN and SYDVKM. Trimming removed 5 bases from V and 4 bases from J, with 15 bases in between. The CDR3 is made up of 14 amino acids. CDR3 in amino acids: CASSGLGILYEQYF. DNA of the CDR3: TGTGCCAGCAGTGGATTAGGGATCCTATACGAGCAGTACTTC.

This clonotype was observed at least ten times. The gene calls are TRBV30 and TRBJ1-4, with 7 positions matching TRBD1. This CDR3 is built from 14 residues. V lost 8 bases, J lost 7 bases, and 13 bases stayed unmatched. Germline V gives CDR1 GTSNPN, CDR2 SVGIG (reference sequence). CDR3 sequence (DNA): TGTGCCGGTGATCTAGAGGGGGCTCGTGAAAAACTGTTTTTT. The encoded protein is CAGDLEGAREKLFF. Together with reference TRBV30 and TRBJ1-4, the CDR3 gives the full variable domain: SQTIHQWPATLVQPVGSPLSLECTVEGTSNPNLYWYRQAAGRGLQLLFYSVGIGQISSEVPQNLSASRPQDRQFILSSKKLLLSDSGFYLCAGDLEGAREKLFFGSGTQLSVL.

This clonotype was found a few times. The rearrangement joins TRBV5-1 to TRBJ1-1; 9 bases map to TRBD1. The CDR3 spans 16 residues. J lost 0 bases, V lost 1 base, and 4 bases had no gene match. Per the germline V gene, CDR1 is SGHRS and CDR2 is YFSETQ. In DNA form, the CDR3 reads TGCGCCAGCAGCTTGTTTACAGGGGGCCTGAACACTGAAGCTTTCTTT. Amino acid sequence: CASSLFTGGLNTEAFF.

This clonotype occurred a few times. V is TRBV5-1 and J is TRBJ1-1; D may be TRBD1 (5 bases). Germline assignment: CDR1 SGHRS and CDR2 YFSETQ. V was trimmed by 0 bases and J by 1 base, leaving 13 bases between them. This CDR3 region has 16 residues. The CDR3 spells CASSLEAGRPNTEAFF. DNA of the CDR3: TGCGCCAGCAGCTTGGAGGCAGGGAGACCGAACACTGAAGCTTTCTTT.

This clonotype was observed many times. In nucleotides, the CDR3 is TGTGCCAGCAGCATTATTTCGGGACAGGGTTACAATGAGCAGTTCTTC. Residues: CASSIISGQGYNEQFF. The J gene is TRBJ2-1, the V gene TRBV7-9; 9 nucleotides align to TRBD1. J lost 4 bases, V lost 5 bases, and 9 bases had no gene match. The germline V gene has CDR1 SEHNR and CDR2 FQNEAQ (reference sequence). This CDR3 comprises 16 residues.

The V and J genes are TRBV11-2 and TRBJ2-1, with 9 bases lining up with TRBD1. The CDR3 totals 16 residues. Trimming took 5 bases from V and 9 from J; bases not matched to a gene: 14. CDR1 is SGHAT, CDR2 FQNNGV, per germline. The CDR3 loop reads CASSPTGTGLGGEQFF. Written as DNA, the CDR3 is TGTGCCAGCAGCCCAACCGGGACAGGGCTGGGGGGTGAGCAGTTCTTC.

In this sample, this clonotype turned up a few times. This sequence joins TRBV20-1 and TRBJ2-1; the D gene is possibly TRBD1 (6 bases). Germline lookup yields CDR1 DFQATT and CDR2 SNEGSKA (reference sequence). Trimming removed 7 bases at V and 8 bases at J, with 12 bases between. CDR3 size: 11 residues. Here the CDR3 reads CSVKQGYEQFF. The DNA of the CDR3 is TGCAGTGTTAAACAGGGCTATGAGCAGTTCTTC.

There are a few counts of this clonotype. CDR3 DNA: TGTGCCAGCAGCTCGGCAGTCAGCAGCTCCTACGAGCAGTACTTC. Protein sequence: CASSSAVSSSYEQYF. V gene TRBV4-2 combines with J gene TRBJ2-7; D uncertain. V was clipped by 5 bases and J by 0 bases, with 14 bases between them. The germline gives CDR1 LGHNA, CDR2 YNFKEQ. The length of the CDR3 is 15 residues.

This clonotype was picked up many times. The V gene is TRBV5-1, the J gene TRBJ2-7; 8 bases match TRBD1. This CDR3 region has 15 residues. Germline CDR1 is SGHRS and CDR2 is YFSETQ. After removal of 0 bases from V and 0 bases from J, the junction contained 2 bases not matched to a gene. The CDR3 reads CASSLAGTGSYEQYF. The CDR3 DNA follows: TGCGCCAGCAGCTTGGCCGGGACAGGCTCCTACGAGCAGTACTTC.

This clonotype has more than one count but fewer than ten. V gene TRBV9 combines with J gene TRBJ2-1; 9 bases agree with TRBD2. Per the germline V gene, CDR1 is SGDLS and CDR2 is YYNGEE. The CDR3 consists of 16 residues. Trimming removed 5 bases from V and 6 bases from J; junction bases left unmatched: 12. CDR3 in amino acids: CASSITLAGRVNEQFF. Written as DNA, the CDR3 is TGTGCCAGCAGTATTACTCTAGCGGGGCGGGTCAATGAGCAGTTCTTC.

The chain uses TRBV19 and TRBJ1-1; a weak D match, TRBD1 (5 bases). This CDR3 is 14 amino acids long. Germline CDR1 and CDR2: LNHDA and SQIVND (reference sequence). V lost 6 bases, J lost 4 bases, and 15 bases lay in between. The CDR3 DNA sequence: TGTGCCAGTAGACCGGGAGAGGGGAGCACTGAAGCTTTCTTT. Translating gives CASRPGEGSTEAFF.

This clonotype appeared many times. The genes are TRBV4-1 and TRBJ1-3; D gene uncertain. V was shortened by 1 base and J by 2 bases, with 9 bases between the two germline ends. The CDR3 runs 15 residues. The germline CDR1 and CDR2 sequences are MGHRA and YSYEKL. CDR3: CASSQVQATGNTIYF. As DNA, the CDR3 is TGCGCCAGCAGCCAAGTGCAGGCGACTGGAAACACCATATATTTT.